A single sample gave rise to the 30 T cell receptor beta chains below, sequenced in a study of cytomegalovirus exposure and HLA in healthy donors. Use of 60 Vbeta and 13 Jbeta primers characterized the PCR. Clones were sequenced by immunoSEQ multiplex PCR, and TCRdb holds only the in-frame ones, with some missing. The sample carries 130,000 or so clones, 84% recorded once. The sample comprised PBMCs. The source is a woman under 30 in good health and CMV-seropositive.

The chain links TRBV5-1 to TRBJ2-2; D ambiguous. This CDR3 has 15 residues. Trimming pared 4 bases from V and 4 bases from J, leaving 14 bases between. Germline CDR1 reads SGHRS; CDR2 reads YFSETQ. CDR3 nucleotides: TGCGCCAGCAGCGTGACACCCTCGAGCACCGGGGAGCTGTTTTTT. Residues: CASSVTPSSTGELFF.

The rearrangement uses TRBV5-6 and TRBJ2-1, with a weak D call TRBD1 (6 bases). The germline V gene encodes CDR1 SGHDT and CDR2 YYEEEE. Trimming pared 2 bases from V and 9 bases from J, leaving 15 bases between. The CDR3 has 14 residues. CDR3 residues: CASSFNWGQGEQFF. The CDR3 DNA sequence: TGTGCCAGCAGCTTTAATTGGGGGCAGGGTGAGCAGTTCTTC.

The chain recombines TRBV14 with TRBJ2-2, with D perhaps matching TRBD2 (5 bases). The CDR3 is made up of 17 amino acids. Germline CDR1 reads SGHDN; CDR2 reads FVKESK. The ends were cut back, 0 bases at V and 5 bases at J, with 16 bases in the middle. CDR3 region: CASSQDTQVWETGELFF. The CDR3 DNA sequence: TGTGCCAGCAGCCAAGATACCCAGGTCTGGGAGACCGGGGAGCTGTTTTTT.

The chain uses TRBV5-6 and TRBJ1-1; tentative D call: TRBD1 (5 bases). The CDR3 is 13 residues long. Germline V lookup: CDR1 SGHDT, CDR2 YYEEEE. V was trimmed by 3 bases and J by 11 bases, leaving 17 bases between them. CDR3 nucleotide sequence: TGTGCCAGCAGCTCCACCAGGGATATAGACGCTTTCTTT. Translation: CASSSTRDIDAFF.

The rearrangement links TRBV5-4 to TRBJ1-1; 8 nucleotides agree with TRBD1. This CDR3 has 14 amino acids. V gave up 3 bases and J gave up 1 base; unmatched junction bases: 2. The V gene's germline CDR1 is SGHNT and CDR2 YYREEE (reference sequence). For the CDR3, the DNA is TGTGCCAGCAGCTCAGACAGGGGGAACACTGAAGCTTTCTTT. Residues: CASSSDRGNTEAFF. The entire variable domain, with the rest obtained from reference TRBV5-4 and TRBJ1-1, is as follows: ETGVTQSPTHLIKTRGQQVTLRCSSQSGHNTVSWYQQALGQGPQFIFQYYREEENGRGNFPPRFSGLQFPNYSSELNVNALELDDSALYLCASSSDRGNTEAFFGQGTRLTVV.

The chain employs TRBV9 and TRBJ1-1; D is uncertain. Trimming left V 1 base short and J 4 bases short, with 8 bases between. The V gene's germline CDR1 is SGDLS and CDR2 YYNGEE. The CDR3 has 13 residues. CDR3 region: CASSVQESTEAFF. The CDR3 DNA follows: TGTGCCAGCAGCGTACAGGAATCCACTGAAGCTTTCTTT.

This clone appeared a few times. V gene TRBV9 combines with J gene TRBJ2-2; TRBD1 agrees at 8 bases. V lost 4 bases and J lost 0; bases outside the gene matches: 8. This CDR3 contains 17 residues. Germline values: CDR1 SGDLS, CDR2 YYNGEE. The CDR3 coding sequence is TGTGCCAGCAGCATTCCCCTCAGGGGGCCGAACACCGGGGAGCTGTTTTTT. Protein product: CASSIPLRGPNTGELFF.

On this clone itself: The same CDR3 can be traced to other DNA sequences in this sample. The V gene is TRBV27, the J gene TRBJ1-5, with unresolved D. CDR3 length: 12 residues. Germline assignment: CDR1 MNHEY and CDR2 SMNVEV (reference sequence). The V end was cut by 2 bases, the J end by 4 bases, with 3 bases between. DNA of the CDR3: TGTGCCAGCAGTTTACCGAATCAGCCCCAGCATTTT. Protein sequence: CASSLPNQPQHF.

The chain is built from TRBV4-1 and TRBJ2-3; a possible D gene is TRBD1 (6 bases). V was clipped by 6 bases and J by 0 bases, with 13 bases between them. Germline CDR1 MGHRA, CDR2 YSYEKL. The CDR3 has 15 amino acids. The CDR3 here is CASSPGVYSTDTQYF. In DNA, the CDR3 is TGCGCCAGCAGTCCAGGGGTATATAGCACAGATACGCAGTATTTT.

The V gene is TRBV28, the J gene TRBJ1-3; D uncertain. Trimming removed 6 bases at V and 4 bases at J, with 16 bases between. The germline V gene encodes CDR1 MDHEN and CDR2 SYDVKM. CDR3 length: 15 residues. For the CDR3, the DNA is TGTGCCAGCAGGCTCGAGGGTTCGGCGGGAAACACCATATATTTT. Translated, it gives CASRLEGSAGNTIYF.

This chain joins TRBV5-4 and TRBJ2-3, with TRBD1 matching 7 bases. This CDR3 is 14 amino acids long. Germline V gene data show CDR1 as SGHNT and CDR2 as YYREEE (reference sequence). J lost 4 bases, V lost 4 bases, and 6 bases had no gene match. CDR3 sequence reads: CASSTKGGPDTQYF. The CDR3 DNA reads as TGTGCCAGCAGCACGAAAGGGGGCCCAGATACGCAGTATTTT.

This clone came up once. The chain carries TRBV7-8 and TRBJ2-5; a possible D gene is TRBD2 (5 bases). Trimming removed 6 bases at V and 0 bases at J, with 14 bases between. Germline values: CDR1 SGHVS, CDR2 FQNEAQ. The CDR3 runs to 15 residues. CDR3 nucleotide sequence: TGTGCCAGCAGTTTTACGGGATTGTACCAAGAGACCCAGTACTTC. This gives the protein CASSFTGLYQETQYF.

The chain has TRBV11-2 and TRBJ1-1; a possible D gene is TRBD1 (5 bases). Germline CDR1 reads SGHAT; CDR2 reads FQNNGV. Between the trimmed V and J ends, which lost 3 bases and 8 bases, there was a span of 10 bases. The CDR3 totals 12 residues. The CDR3, as DNA: TGTGCCAGCAGCTTGGGGCAATGGGAAGCTTTCTTT. Translated: CASSLGQWEAFF.

This clone was observed a few times. The chain employs TRBV4-2 and TRBJ2-7; D is perhaps TRBD1 (5 bases). V shed 0 bases and J shed 3 bases, with 12 bases lying between them. CDR3 size: 15 residues. Looked up from germline, CDR1 is LGHNA and CDR2 is YNFKEQ. The CDR3 spells CASSQEPRADYEQYF. For the CDR3, the DNA is TGTGCCAGCAGCCAAGAGCCCAGGGCCGACTACGAGCAGTACTTC.

The chain joins TRBV13 to TRBJ2-5; 8 bases agree with TRBD2. This CDR3 is built from 12 residues. Germline CDR1 is PRHDT and CDR2 is FYEKMQ (reference sequence). V lost 8 bases, J lost 6 bases, and 5 bases stayed unmatched. Here the CDR3 reads CASAGGAKTQYF. CDR3 nucleotides: TGTGCCAGCGCCGGGGGGGCGAAGACCCAGTACTTC.

This clone was seen once. This chain joins TRBV6-5 and TRBJ1-5; D is unresolved. CDR3 length equals 13 residues. V was cut by 5 bases and J by 4 bases, with 9 bases left in between. Germline CDR1 and CDR2: MNHEY and SVGAGI. The CDR3 DNA reads as TGTGCCAGCAGTGAATACAGAAATCAGCCCCAGCATTTT. Protein sequence: CASSEYRNQPQHF.

This chain connects TRBV27 to TRBJ1-1; 9 bases map to TRBD1. The trim removed 7 bases at V and 4 bases at J, leaving 1 base unmatched. Germline V CDR1 and CDR2: MNHEY, SMNVEV (reference sequence). This CDR3 is 12 amino acids long. As DNA, the CDR3 is TGTGCCAGCAAGACAGGGGGCACTGAAGCTTTCTTT. Encoded protein: CASKTGGTEAFF.

The chain has TRBV2 and TRBJ2-2; 7 bases line up with TRBD2. The length of the CDR3 is 15 residues. The germline gives CDR1 SNHLY, CDR2 FYNNEI. J lost 5 bases, V lost 3 bases, and 6 bases had no gene match. The CDR3 loop is CASSDPGGRTGELFF. The CDR3 nucleotides read TGTGCCAGCAGTGACCCGGGGGGACGGACCGGGGAGCTGTTTTTT.

This chain links TRBV18 with TRBJ2-5, with TRBD2 matching 8 bases. The J segment lost 2 bases and the V segment lost 4 bases, leaving 6 bases of the junction unmatched. The CDR3 consists of 15 residues. Germline loops: CDR1 KGHSH, CDR2 LQKENI. CDR3 coding DNA: TGTGCCAGCTCACTCATAACTAGCGGACAAGAGACCCAGTACTTC. Its translation: CASSLITSGQETQYF.

V usage is TRBV6-1 and J usage is TRBJ1-2; 8 bases fit TRBD1. The CDR3 consists of 15 residues. Germline V gene data show CDR1 as MNHNS and CDR2 as SASEGT. After removal of 6 bases from V and 1 base from J, the junction contained 7 bases not matched to a gene. The CDR3 DNA follows: TGTGCCAGCAGACAGGGGACAGGCCTTAACTATGGCTACACCTTC. Translation: CASRQGTGLNYGYTF.

This rearrangement joins TRBV19 to TRBJ2-7; possibly TRBD1 for D (6 bases). CDR3 length: 16 amino acids. The V gene's germline CDR1 is LNHDA and CDR2 SQIVND (reference sequence). Trimming pared 1 base from V and 3 bases from J, leaving 16 bases between. Written as DNA, the CDR3 is TGTGCCAGTAGTATAGTATCAGGGGCCCTTCTCTACGAGCAGTACTTC. This codes for CASSIVSGALLYEQYF.

The chain employs TRBV6-1 and TRBJ2-1, with D unclear. CDR1 is MNHNS, CDR2 SASEGT, per germline. Deletions cut 8 bases from V and 6 bases from J, with 8 bases between. This CDR3 is 11 amino acids long. CDR3 nucleotides: TGTGCCAGCCGAACTGGCAATGAGCAGTTCTTC. It yields the protein CASRTGNEQFF.

The chain links TRBV29-1 to TRBJ2-7; TRBD1 aligns across 8 bases. Trimming cost V 7 bases and J 4 bases; bases outside gene matches: 9. This CDR3 has 13 residues. Germline V gene data show CDR1 as SQVTM and CDR2 as ANQGSEA. The CDR3 DNA reads as TGCAGCGGAGAGACAGGGGTGGGGTACGAGCAGTACTTC. It encodes CSGETGVGYEQYF.

The V call is TRBV6-5, the J call TRBJ2-1; D is ambiguous. Germline lookup yields CDR1 MNHEY and CDR2 SVGAGI. The V gene lost 6 bases and the J gene lost 8 bases, with 8 bases spanning the gap. The CDR3 totals 11 residues. CDR3 DNA: TGTGCCAGCAGCCGAGAGGATGAGCAGTTCTTC. Amino acid sequence: CASSREDEQFF.

V gene TRBV7-9 combines with J gene TRBJ2-7, with D possibly being TRBD2 (6 bases). Trimming cost V 10 bases and J 2 bases, with 12 bases left between them. The CDR3 length is 12 residues. Germline V gene lookup returns CDR1 SEHNR and CDR2 FQNEAQ (reference sequence). CDR3: CAIVEGTYEQYF. CDR3 coding DNA: TGTGCCATCGTGGAGGGCACCTACGAGCAGTACTTC.

The chain recombines TRBV2 with TRBJ2-7; D is unresolved. This CDR3 region has 13 residues. V was clipped by 4 bases and J by 4 bases, with 11 bases between them. CDR1 and CDR2 (germline): SNHLY, FYNNEI. The CDR3 spells CASSGSGWYEQYF. For the CDR3, the DNA is TGTGCCAGCAGTGGATCAGGCTGGTACGAGCAGTACTTC.

V usage is TRBV29-1 and J usage is TRBJ2-2; D not resolved. CDR1 and CDR2 (germline): SQVTM, ANQGSEA. This CDR3 has 13 residues. The germline V and J ends were trimmed by 4 bases and 4 bases, with 10 bases remaining between them. CDR3 nucleotide sequence: TGCAGCGTTGGGGTATACAGCACCGGGGAGCTGTTTTTT. Translating gives CSVGVYSTGELFF.

Comments on this clone: One end of the junction varies from germline; a read error may be responsible. The V and J genes are TRBV2 and TRBJ2-6, with 10 nucleotides matching TRBD2. Germline CDR1 reads SNHLY; CDR2 reads FYNNEI. This CDR3 region has 20 residues. CDR3 region: CASREVAGGITSSGANVLTF. DNA of the CDR3: TGTGCCAGCAGGGAAGTAGCGGGGGGAATAACAAGCTCTGGGGCCAACGTCCTGACTTTC.

The V and J genes are TRBV2 and TRBJ2-5; 8 positions match TRBD2. CDR1 and CDR2 (germline): SNHLY, FYNNEI. J gave up 2 bases and V 8 bases, and 10 bases lay outside the gene matches. The CDR3 runs to 15 residues. Written as DNA, the CDR3 is TGTGCCAGCCGTGCAGGAGGCGGGGGGCAAGAGACCCAGTACTTC. Translation gives CASRAGGGGQETQYF.

This clone was seen a few times. V is TRBV15 and J is TRBJ1-1; 7 positions match TRBD1. The CDR3 has 16 amino acids. The V and J ends lost 1 base and 1 base, in that order; junction bases with no gene match: 6. The germline CDR1 and CDR2 sequences are LNHNV and YYDKDF (reference sequence). CDR3: CATSRVIGGPNTEAFF. CDR3 in DNA: TGTGCCACCAGCAGAGTGATAGGGGGCCCGAACACTGAAGCTTTCTTT.